This TCR beta chain was sequenced during a study of T cell responses to AZD1222 COVID-19 vaccine. Study-level findings and limits: The reported proportion of spike-specific TCRs targeting unmutated variant regions was nearly half. Most donors were white British and more were female, and clonal diversity was possibly underestimated. Repertoires were obtained solely post-peak T cell response.

Germline lookup yields CDR1 SQVTM and CDR2 ANQGSEA. V lost 5 bases and J 2 bases, leaving 7 bases between the germline ends. This CDR3 contains 11 residues. The data were produced by immunoSEQ multiplex PCR, yet TCRdb's version contains in-frame clones alone and is incomplete. The sample lists about 180,000 clones, just under 95% occurring once. This clone has a single count. Its cognate antigen is unknown. This clonotype originated in an adult who received the MenACWY meningococcal vaccine as a control. The input for sequencing was peripheral blood, taken 28 days after the second dose of the MenACWY control vaccine. This chain connects TRBV29-1 to TRBJ2-7; D gene uncertain. For the CDR3, the DNA is TGCAGCGTTTTTACAGCCTACGAGCAGTACTTC. Its translation: CSVFTAYEQYF.